What follows is one TCR beta chain and its context. Sequence at one end of the junction differs from germline and may be a read error. The CDR3 covers 13 residues. Germline-derived CDR1 and CDR2 are SSHAT and FNYEAQ (reference sequence). Amplification used 60 Vbeta primers and 13 Jbeta primers. Assay used: immunoSEQ multiplex PCR; TCRdb lists only in-frame clones, some missing. Among more than 150,000 clones listed, over 65% were seen once. This record comes from a study of cytomegalovirus exposure and HLA in healthy donors. Source material: PBMCs. The V call is TRBV7-7, the J call TRBJ2-5; TRBD2 might be the D (5 bases). This sequence was found in a man younger than 30 in good health and CMV-seronegative. The CDR3 region is CASSPAGPETQYF. CDR3 bases: TGTGCTAGCAGCCCCGCGGGTCCAGAGACCCAGTACTTC.